Listed here are 14 T cell receptor beta chains from one sample, sequenced in a study of T cells in localized non-small cell lung cancer (TCRdb year 2020). Libraries were constructed by the immunoSEQ multiplex PCR assay. Sourced from immuneACCESS, this table was stored by TCRdb with only in-frame sequences that have V and J called. A share of the clones is absent; for the studies checked, an unresolved V gene accounts for under half, and the remainder has no known explanation. A total of 40,000 to 65,000 clones appear in this sample, over 80% of them only once. The leading ten clones occupy approximately 18% of the sample. This material consisted of peripheral blood mononuclear cells, taken before any cancer treatment. These receptors all come from a man aged 40-75 years with stage III lung adenocarcinoma.

The chain recombines TRBV7-2 with TRBJ2-5, with D hard to call. Germline V lookup: CDR1 SGHTA, CDR2 FQGNSA. The CDR3 is 12 amino acids. The ends were cut back, 5 bases at V and 5 bases at J, with 9 bases in the middle. The CDR3 DNA sequence: TGTGCCAGCAGCCTTTGGGCGGAGACCCAGTACTTC. Translating it yields CASSLWAETQYF.

The V call is TRBV27, the J call TRBJ1-2; perhaps TRBD1 as D (5 bases). There are 16 residues in the CDR3. Germline assignment: CDR1 MNHEY and CDR2 SMNVEV (reference sequence). The V gene lost 2 bases and the J gene lost 2 bases, with 15 bases spanning the gap. The CDR3 spells CASSLIFGGYNYGYTF. The DNA of the CDR3 is TGTGCCAGCAGTTTAATTTTCGGGGGATACAACTATGGCTACACCTTC.

V and J are TRBV29-1 and TRBJ2-1; D possibly corresponds to TRBD1 (5 bases). The CDR3 runs 12 residues. Looked up from germline, CDR1 is SQVTM and CDR2 is ANQGSEA. Between the trimmed V and J ends, which lost 1 base and 8 bases, there was a span of 9 bases. CDR3 in amino acids: CSVEGRADEQFF. The DNA of the CDR3 is TGCAGCGTTGAAGGCAGGGCGGATGAGCAGTTCTTC.

The chain couples TRBV6-5 to TRBJ2-2; a weak D match, TRBD2 (6 bases). Trimming took off 2 bases at V and 1 base at J, with 11 bases between the two ends. The CDR3 runs 16 residues. From germline, CDR1 is MNHEY and CDR2 SVGAGI. In DNA form, the CDR3 reads TGTGCCAGCAGTTACGACGCTAGCGAGAACACCGGGGAGCTGTTTTTT. Protein: CASSYDASENTGELFF.

The V and J genes are TRBV19 and TRBJ1-1; the D is unclear. Germline CDR1 is LNHDA and CDR2 is SQIVND (reference sequence). With 0 bases removed from V and 1 base from J, the gap between germline ends came to 9 bases. The CDR3 sequence is 15 residues long. In DNA, the CDR3 is TGTGCCAGTAGTATAGATCCAGGCCCGAACACTGAAGCTTTCTTT. This encodes CASSIDPGPNTEAFF.

The chain has TRBV9 and TRBJ2-3; D is perhaps TRBD2 (5 bases). This CDR3 comprises 16 residues. The V end was cut by 3 bases, the J end by 0 bases, with 14 bases between. Germline CDR1 is SGDLS and CDR2 is YYNGEE. In DNA, the CDR3 is TGTGCCAGCAGCGCCGCCGGTGGAGGCAGCACAGATACGCAGTATTTT. This codes for CASSAAGGGSTDTQYF.

J is TRBJ2-7 and V is TRBV15; D may be TRBD2 (5 bases). The CDR3 covers 15 residues. Germline loops: CDR1 LNHNV, CDR2 YYDKDF (reference sequence). V gave up 0 bases and J gave up 7 bases, with 16 bases separating them. DNA for the CDR3: TGTGCCACCAGCAGAGAGAAGGGCCCCACGGGGGAGCAGTACTTC. Its translation: CATSREKGPTGEQYF. Together with reference TRBV15 and TRBJ2-7, the CDR3 gives the full variable domain: DAMVIQNPRYQVTQFGKPVTLSCSQTLNHNVMYWYQQKSSQAPKLLFHYYDKDFNNEADTPDNFQSRRPNTSFCFLDIRSPGLGDTAMYLCATSREKGPTGEQYFGPGTRLTVT.

The chain uses TRBV7-9 and TRBJ1-2, with 7 bases lining up with TRBD1. The CDR3 length is 13 residues. CDR1 SEHNR and CDR2 FQNEAQ come from the germline V gene (reference sequence). The trim removed 5 bases at V and 6 bases at J, leaving 6 bases unmatched. This chain's CDR3 is CASSVTGDHGYTF. The CDR3 DNA sequence: TGTGCCAGCAGCGTTACAGGGGATCATGGCTACACCTTC.

The chain recombines TRBV19 with TRBJ1-6; TRBD1 agrees at 7 bases. CDR3 length: 13 amino acids. In germline, CDR1 is LNHDA, CDR2 SQIVND (reference sequence). V lost 5 bases, J lost 8 bases, and 3 bases stayed unmatched. Here the CDR3 reads CASSGGTDSPLHF. CDR3 sequence (DNA): TGTGCCAGTAGTGGGGGGACAGATTCACCCCTCCACTTT. Filled out from reference TRBV19 and TRBJ1-6, the complete variable domain reads DGGITQSPKYLFRKEGQNVTLSCEQNLNHDAMYWYRQDPGQGLRLIYYSQIVNDFQKGDIAEGYSVSREKKESFPLTVTSAQKNPTAFYLCASSGGTDSPLHFGNGTRLTVT.

The chain uses TRBV29-1 and TRBJ2-7; D not certain. Trimming removed 4 bases at V and 2 bases at J, with 9 bases between. Germline CDR1 SQVTM, CDR2 ANQGSEA. The CDR3 contains 12 residues. For the CDR3, the DNA is TGCAGCGTTGTCTACAGAGCCTACGAGCAGTACTTC. It encodes CSVVYRAYEQYF.

The rearrangement uses TRBV11-3 and TRBJ2-7, with 13 bases fitting TRBD2. The trim removed 4 bases at V and 3 bases at J, leaving 3 bases unmatched. Per the germline V gene, CDR1 is SGHNT and CDR2 is YENEEA. This CDR3 has 15 residues. CDR3 sequence (DNA): TGTGCCAGCAGCTCCCGGACTAGCGGGAGCTACGAGCAGTACTTC. Amino acids: CASSSRTSGSYEQYF. Complete variable domain (other parts from reference TRBV11-3 and TRBJ2-7): EAGVVQSPRYKIIEKKQPVAFWCNPISGHNTLYWYLQNLGQGPELLIRYENEEAVDDSQLPKDRFSAERLKGVDSTLKIQPAELGDSAVYLCASSSRTSGSYEQYFGPGTRLTVT.

This chain's CDR3 is CASSLGRTGYTEAFF. The CDR3 coding sequence is TGTGCCAGCAGCTTAGGGAGGACAGGCTACACTGAAGCTTTCTTT. The chain combines TRBV7-8 with TRBJ1-1, with TRBD1 matching 7 bases. The CDR3 runs 15 residues. Germline CDR1 reads SGHVS; CDR2 reads FQNEAQ. J lost 3 bases, V lost 1 base, and 5 bases had no gene match.

This chain connects TRBV5-6 to TRBJ2-7; unclear D gene. The germline V gene encodes CDR1 SGHDT and CDR2 YYEEEE. Trimming left V 0 bases short and J 4 bases short, with 8 bases between. This CDR3 is built from 13 residues. The CDR3 DNA reads TGTGCCAGCAGCTTGGCAGGAAGGTACGAGCAGTACTTC. Amino acids: CASSLAGRYEQYF.

This chain uses TRBV25-1 with TRBJ2-4, with 7 bases aligning to TRBD1. Germline V CDR1 and CDR2: MGHDK, SYGVNS. The CDR3 is 15 amino acids. With 8 bases clipped from V and 6 bases from J, the junction kept 13 bases outside the gene matches. CDR3 region: CASSRGGRDTNIQYF. The CDR3 DNA is TGTGCCAGCTCACGAGGGGGCAGGGATACAAACATTCAGTACTTC.